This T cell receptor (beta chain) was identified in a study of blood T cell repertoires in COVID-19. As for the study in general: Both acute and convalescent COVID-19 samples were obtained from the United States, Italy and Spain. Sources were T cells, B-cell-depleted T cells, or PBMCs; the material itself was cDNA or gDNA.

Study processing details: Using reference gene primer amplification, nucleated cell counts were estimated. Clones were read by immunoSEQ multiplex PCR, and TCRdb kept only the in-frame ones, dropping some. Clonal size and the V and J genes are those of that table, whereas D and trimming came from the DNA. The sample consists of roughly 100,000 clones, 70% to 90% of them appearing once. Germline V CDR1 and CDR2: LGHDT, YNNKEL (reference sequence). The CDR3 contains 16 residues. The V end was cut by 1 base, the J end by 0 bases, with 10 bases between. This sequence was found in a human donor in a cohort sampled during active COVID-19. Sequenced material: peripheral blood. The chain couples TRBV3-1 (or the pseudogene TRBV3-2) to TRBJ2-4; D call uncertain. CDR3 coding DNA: TGTGCCAGCAGCCAAGGGCCCCTTATAGCCAAAAACATTCAGTACTTC. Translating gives CASSQGPLIAKNIQYF.